A single sample gave rise to the 32 T cell receptor beta chains below, sequenced in a study of T cells in narcolepsy. Using immunoSEQ multiplex PCR, the repertoire was profiled, and TCRdb retains in-frame clones only, with some absent. The table includes 25,000 to 30,000 clones, over 75% detected once. Sequencing was done on a sample of CD45RA- memory CD4+ T cells from PBMCs. Receptors were obtained from a human donor with narcolepsy.

As concerns this clone: Distinct nucleotide sequences in the sample also encode this CDR3. The J gene is TRBJ1-1, the V gene TRBV5-4; 7 nucleotides match TRBD1. Germline CDR1 reads SGHNT; CDR2 reads YYREEE (reference sequence). The CDR3 has 16 amino acids. Germline trimming cut 1 base from V and 4 bases from J; bases unmatched to any gene: 10. CDR3 residues: CASSLSLDRRGTEAFF. CDR3 in DNA: TGTGCCAGCAGCTTGAGTCTGGACAGGCGTGGCACTGAAGCTTTCTTT.

The chain uses TRBV28 and TRBJ1-3, with 7 bases matching TRBD1. V was clipped by 1 base and J by 2 bases; unmatched bases: 2. Germline V gene data show CDR1 as MDHEN and CDR2 as SYDVKM. The CDR3 extends over 15 amino acids. The CDR3 reads CASSLSTGTGNTIYF. The CDR3 nucleotides read TGTGCCAGCAGTTTATCGACAGGGACTGGAAACACCATATATTTT.

The V call is TRBV19, the J call TRBJ1-5; D is uncertain. V was pared by 2 bases and J by 3 bases, with 5 bases between. From germline, CDR1 is LNHDA and CDR2 SQIVND (reference sequence). The CDR3 loop spans 13 amino acids. CDR3: CASSIRDNQPQHF. The CDR3 nucleotides read TGTGCCAGTAGTATAAGGGACAATCAGCCCCAGCATTTT.

This clone has a handful of counts. This chain connects TRBV2 to TRBJ2-4; 8 positions agree with TRBD1. The trim removed 5 bases at V and 7 bases at J, leaving 7 bases unmatched. The CDR3 loop spans 14 amino acids. Germline V gives CDR1 SNHLY, CDR2 FYNNEI. The CDR3 DNA sequence: TGTGCCAGCAGTCAGGACAGGGTCGGTAACATTCAGTACTTC. Translation gives CASSQDRVGNIQYF.

The chain carries TRBV5-4 and TRBJ2-3; tentative D call: TRBD2 (6 bases). This CDR3 is 15 amino acids long. Trimming shortened V by 0 bases and J by 2 bases, and 10 bases separated the two germline ends. Per the germline V gene, CDR1 is SGHNT and CDR2 is YYREEE (reference sequence). CDR3 protein: CASSLGLVLTDTQYF. In DNA form, the CDR3 reads TGTGCCAGCAGCTTGGGACTAGTCCTCACAGATACGCAGTATTTT. Using reference TRBV5-4 and TRBJ2-3 for the parts outside the CDR3, the full variable domain is ETGVTQSPTHLIKTRGQQVTLRCSSQSGHNTVSWYQQALGQGPQFIFQYYREEENGRGNFPPRFSGLQFPNYSSELNVNALELDDSALYLCASSLGLVLTDTQYFGPGTRLTVL.

This chain uses TRBV6-1 with TRBJ1-1; TRBD1 is a possible D gene (6 bases). Trimming removed 6 bases at V and 1 base at J, with 12 bases between. The germline V gene encodes CDR1 MNHNS and CDR2 SASEGT. The CDR3 has 14 amino acids. CDR3 in DNA: TGTGCCAGCAGCGAGTGGACAGAGAACACTGAAGCTTTCTTT. Protein sequence: CASSEWTENTEAFF.

In this sample, this clone turned up a few times. The CDR3 is CASSLDRVYGYTF. For the CDR3, the DNA is TGTGCCAGCAGTTTGGACAGGGTATATGGCTACACCTTC. The chain is built from TRBV28 and TRBJ1-2, with 8 bases matching TRBD1. CDR1 MDHEN and CDR2 SYDVKM come from the germline V gene. The ends lost 3 bases at V and 5 bases at J; junction bases unmatched: 2. This CDR3 is 13 amino acids long.

CDR3 in DNA: TGTGCCAGCAAAAGGTGGGCGGATAACAATGAGCAGTTCTTC. This codes for CASKRWADNNEQFF. The chain has TRBV6-4 and TRBJ2-1; D unclear. V lost 7 bases and J 5 bases, leaving 15 bases between the germline ends. CDR3 length: 14 residues. The germline gives CDR1 MRHNA, CDR2 SNTAGT.

V usage is TRBV14 and J usage is TRBJ2-3; no reliable D call. Germline CDR1 and CDR2: SGHDN and FVKESK. V lost 0 bases and J 4 bases, leaving 14 bases between the germline ends. This CDR3 contains 16 residues. DNA of the CDR3: TGTGCCAGCAGCCAAGATGACGGTCGGGCAGCAGATACGCAGTATTTT. Its protein product is CASSQDDGRAADTQYF.

The chain carries TRBV6-1 and TRBJ2-3; 9 bases align to TRBD2. This CDR3 spans 14 amino acids. Unmatched junction bases numbered 6, after V lost 7 bases and J lost 4 bases. Germline CDR1 MNHNS, CDR2 SASEGT. The CDR3 here is CASMPRGGPDTQYF. In nucleotides, the CDR3 is TGTGCCAGCATGCCGCGGGGGGGCCCAGATACGCAGTATTTT.

The chain combines TRBV6-5 with TRBJ1-6; tentatively, D is TRBD1 (5 bases). Per the germline V gene, CDR1 is MNHEY and CDR2 is SVGAGI. This CDR3 has 14 residues. Trimming shortened V by 4 bases and J by 5 bases, and 9 bases separated the two germline ends. The CDR3 sequence is CASSWGSDNSPLHF. CDR3 in DNA: TGTGCCAGCAGTTGGGGGTCCGATAATTCACCCCTCCACTTT.

V usage is TRBV4-3 and J usage is TRBJ2-5; perhaps D is TRBD1 or TRBD2 (5 bases each). V gave up 0 bases and J gave up 2 bases, with 13 bases separating them. The CDR3 is 16 residues long. Germline assignment: CDR1 LGHNA and CDR2 YSLEER. CDR3 sequence reads: CASSQEAPGLQETQYF. The CDR3 bases are TGCGCCAGCAGCCAAGAAGCCCCGGGGCTGCAAGAGACCCAGTACTTC.

V is TRBV7-6 and J is TRBJ1-1; D remains unclear. The CDR3 extends over 15 amino acids. Trimming shortened V by 5 bases and J by 0 bases, and 13 bases separated the two germline ends. Germline V lookup: CDR1 SGHVS, CDR2 FNYEAQ. The CDR3 DNA reads TGTGCCAGCAGCGCTAGTCGGCAGCTGAACACTGAAGCTTTCTTT. It specifies CASSASRQLNTEAFF.

The chain recombines TRBV5-4 with TRBJ2-5; TRBD1 matches 8 bases. This CDR3 is 15 amino acids long. V gave up 2 bases and J gave up 5 bases; unmatched junction bases: 8. Germline-derived CDR1 and CDR2 are SGHNT and YYREEE (reference sequence). The CDR3 region is CASSLTTGAKETQYF. CDR3 DNA: TGTGCCAGCAGCTTAACGACAGGGGCTAAGGAGACCCAGTACTTC. Combining the CDR3 with reference TRBV5-4 and TRBJ2-5 gives the whole variable domain ETGVTQSPTHLIKTRGQQVTLRCSSQSGHNTVSWYQQALGQGPQFIFQYYREEENGRGNFPPRFSGLQFPNYSSELNVNALELDDSALYLCASSLTTGAKETQYFGPGTRLLVL.

The rearrangement links TRBV6-5 to TRBJ1-2, with D perhaps matching TRBD1 (6 bases). Trimming stripped 6 bases from V and 7 bases from J, with 15 bases between. The CDR3 runs to 13 residues. The germline CDR1 and CDR2 sequences are MNHEY and SVGAGI. The CDR3 reads CASRPGPGVGYTF. CDR3 DNA sequence: TGTGCCAGCAGGCCAGGCCCAGGGGTTGGCTACACCTTC.

This chain connects TRBV7-8 to TRBJ2-6, with no clear D. The CDR3 covers 13 residues. The germline V gene encodes CDR1 SGHVS and CDR2 FQNEAQ. Trimming removed 6 bases at V and 1 base at J, with 4 bases between. This chain's CDR3 is CASRGSGANVLTF. The CDR3 DNA reads TGTGCCAGCAGAGGATCTGGGGCCAACGTCCTGACTTTC.

This rearrangement joins TRBV28 to TRBJ2-2, with a tentative D call TRBD1 (5 bases). Germline V gene sequence: CDR1 MDHEN, CDR2 SYDVKM. The CDR3 loop spans 15 amino acids. Trimming left V 5 bases short and J 0 bases short, with 10 bases between. CDR3 protein: CASSPTGPNTGELFF. As DNA, the CDR3 is TGTGCCAGCAGTCCCACAGGACCGAACACCGGGGAGCTGTTTTTT.

The chain has TRBV29-1 and TRBJ2-6; D is unclear. Germline CDR1 is SQVTM and CDR2 is ANQGSEA. The length of the CDR3 is 13 residues. Trimming removed 6 bases from V and 2 bases from J, with 8 bases in between. The CDR3 here is CSVKLTGANVLTF. The CDR3 region has the DNA TGCAGCGTAAAGCTCACTGGGGCCAACGTCCTGACTTTC.

This chain links TRBV27 with TRBJ1-6; D might be TRBD1 (5 bases). V lost 5 bases and J 3 bases, leaving 20 bases between the germline ends. Germline V gives CDR1 MNHEY, CDR2 SMNVEV (reference sequence). CDR3 length: 18 amino acids. The chain's CDR3 is CASSPKLVRGSYNSPLHF. The CDR3 nucleotides read TGTGCCAGCAGTCCTAAGCTTGTGAGGGGCAGCTATAATTCACCCCTCCACTTT.

The chain uses TRBV6-6 and TRBJ1-3; no firm D call. V was clipped by 0 bases and J by 1 base, with 10 bases between them. This CDR3 contains 16 residues. Germline CDR1 and CDR2: MNHNY and SVGAGI (reference sequence). Here the CDR3 DNA reads TGTGCCAGCAGTTACTCGTCCGGAGGGTCTGGAAACACCATATATTTT. Its translation is CASSYSSGGSGNTIYF.

Only a few counts were recorded for this clone. The gene calls are TRBV28 and TRBJ2-3, with D tentatively TRBD1 or TRBD2 (5 bases each). There are 14 residues in the CDR3. CDR1 is MDHEN, CDR2 SYDVKM, per germline. Trimming cost V 5 bases and J 8 bases, with 17 bases left between them. CDR3 region: CASSPPALRGTQYF. The CDR3 DNA sequence: TGTGCCAGCAGTCCACCCGCCTTGAGGGGTACGCAGTATTTT.

The V gene is TRBV4-3, the J gene TRBJ1-1; D is uncertain. V shed 0 bases and J shed 10 bases, with 12 bases lying between them. The CDR3 is 13 residues long. Germline V gene data show CDR1 as LGHNA and CDR2 as YSLEER. CDR3 bases: TGCGCCAGCAGCCAAGATCGGTCCCTAGGAGCTTTCTTT. Translating it yields CASSQDRSLGAFF.

V usage is TRBV19 and J usage is TRBJ2-1; 11 nucleotides agree with TRBD2. V shed 4 bases, J shed 5 bases, and the junction held 10 bases outside the gene matches. The length of the CDR3 is 17 residues. Germline V CDR1 and CDR2: LNHDA, SQIVND (reference sequence). The CDR3 DNA follows: TGTGCCAGTAGTAGGCTAGCGGGGGGCCGACTTAACAATGAGCAGTTCTTC. Encoded protein: CASSRLAGGRLNNEQFF. Full variable domain (remainder filled in from reference TRBV19 and TRBJ2-1): DGGITQSPKYLFRKEGQNVTLSCEQNLNHDAMYWYRQDPGQGLRLIYYSQIVNDFQKGDIAEGYSVSREKKESFPLTVTSAQKNPTAFYLCASSRLAGGRLNNEQFFGPGTRLTVL.

This clone was observed a single time. The chain uses TRBV4-3 and TRBJ1-1; no clear D. V was clipped by 0 bases and J by 5 bases, with 16 bases between them. The CDR3 is 16 amino acids. The germline CDR1 and CDR2 sequences are LGHNA and YSLEER. The CDR3 coding sequence is TGCGCCAGCAGCCAAGATTTAAGAGGGCGGGAGACTGAAGCTTTCTTT. Amino acid sequence: CASSQDLRGRETEAFF.

The V and J genes are TRBV5-1 and TRBJ1-1; D perhaps matches TRBD1 (6 bases). The CDR3 runs 13 residues. The germline V gene has CDR1 SGHRS and CDR2 YFSETQ. Trimming took off 2 bases at V and 3 bases at J, with 8 bases between the two ends. CDR3: CASSLQGHTEAFF. The CDR3, as DNA: TGCGCCAGCAGCTTACAGGGCCACACTGAAGCTTTCTTT.

This chain joins TRBV7-9 and TRBJ1-4; possible D gene TRBD1, 5 bases. The V gene lost 1 base and the J gene lost 8 bases, with 11 bases spanning the gap. This CDR3 contains 14 residues. In germline, CDR1 is SEHNR, CDR2 FQNEAQ (reference sequence). CDR3 loop: CASSLVGAGEKLFF. The CDR3 nucleotides are TGTGCCAGCAGCTTAGTAGGGGCTGGAGAAAAACTGTTTTTT. Combining the CDR3 with reference TRBV7-9 and TRBJ1-4 gives the whole variable domain DTGVSQNPRHKITKRGQNVTFRCDPISEHNRLYWYRQTLGQGPEFLTYFQNEAQLEKSRLLSDRFSAERPKGSFSTLEIQRTEQGDSAMYLCASSLVGAGEKLFFGSGTQLSVL.

This clone appeared once. The chain is built from TRBV2 and TRBJ2-4, with TRBD1 as a possible D gene (6 bases). Trimming removed 2 bases at V and 7 bases at J, with 6 bases between. This CDR3 has 12 amino acids. Per germline, CDR1 SNHLY and CDR2 FYNNEI. Written as DNA, the CDR3 is TGTGCCAGCAGTGAACAGGGGAACATTCAGTACTTC. It yields the protein CASSEQGNIQYF. The whole variable domain, remainder taken from reference TRBV2 and TRBJ2-4, is EPEVTQTPSHQVTQMGQEVILRCVPISNHLYFYWYRQILGQKVEFLVSFYNNEISEKSEIFDDQFSVERPDGSNFTLKIRSTKLEDSAMYFCASSEQGNIQYFGAGTRLSVL.

The chain employs TRBV7-2 and TRBJ1-1, with D uncertain. Between the trimmed V and J ends, which lost 1 base and 1 base, there was a span of 13 bases. The CDR3 is 16 amino acids. The germline V gene has CDR1 SGHTA and CDR2 FQGNSA. CDR3 residues: CASSLGIPLTNTEAFF. The CDR3 region has the DNA TGTGCCAGCAGCTTAGGGATCCCCCTAACGAACACTGAAGCTTTCTTT.

This rearrangement joins TRBV19 to TRBJ1-2; 10 bases are a match to TRBD1. The germline V gene has CDR1 LNHDA and CDR2 SQIVND (reference sequence). The CDR3 length is 13 residues. Trimming took 6 bases from V and 4 from J; bases not matched to a gene: 2. The CDR3 is CASRGQGLYGYTF. DNA of the CDR3: TGTGCCAGTAGGGGACAGGGGCTCTATGGCTACACCTTC.

The gene calls are TRBV5-1 and TRBJ2-1; D unresolved. From germline, CDR1 is SGHRS and CDR2 YFSETQ. The CDR3 runs to 15 residues. Trimming removed 0 bases from V and 1 base from J, with 8 bases in between. Here the CDR3 DNA reads TGCGCCAGCAGCTTGGAAGCCTCTTCCTACAATGAGCAGTTCTTC. Translated: CASSLEASSYNEQFF.

This rearrangement joins TRBV29-1 to TRBJ2-7; unclear D gene. Trimming pared 7 bases from V and 0 bases from J, leaving 13 bases between. From germline, CDR1 is SQVTM and CDR2 ANQGSEA. The CDR3 extends over 13 amino acids. CDR3 nucleotide sequence: TGCAGCGCCGGTGGCACCGGCTCCTACGAGCAGTACTTC. Its translation: CSAGGTGSYEQYF.

This clone occurred a few times. The chain couples TRBV2 to TRBJ2-2; 14 positions match TRBD2. J lost 6 bases, V lost 3 bases, and 0 bases had no gene match. There are 15 residues in the CDR3. Germline-derived CDR1 and CDR2 are SNHLY and FYNNEI. The CDR3 DNA reads as TGTGCCAGCAGTGAGACTAGCGGGGGGGCCGGGGAGCTGTTTTTT. Translated, it gives CASSETSGGAGELFF.